This T cell receptor (beta chain) was identified during a study of Graves' ophthalmopathy and Graves' hyperthyroidism. Study background: Peripheral blood samples were taken at initial diagnosis, before any treatment. Study results and caveats: Sensitivity of about 67% and specificity of roughly 72% were achieved by the model that predicted ophthalmopathy progression.

CDR1 is DFQATT, CDR2 SNEGSKA, per germline (reference sequence). CDR3 length: 13 residues. Details on this clonotype: The antigen remains unidentified. The junction and the germline gene differ at one end; a read error may be behind it.

Investigators amplified TCR beta CDR3 regions from RNA transcripts. Amplification began with first-round RT-PCR using HTBI primers, then second-round multiplex PCR was performed. TCRdb re-derived calls from the multiplex PCR reads in MiXCR, one entry per CDR3 protein. The table records approximately 700,000 distinct CDR3 sequences, approximately 39% of them present only once. Each donor who had ophthalmopathy showed moderate-to-severe activity, a CAS of ≥3, a NOSPECS of ≥4, and a duration under 3 months. Exclusion criteria comprised other autoimmune diseases, uncontrolled infections, pregnancy or lactation in patients.

This receptor was taken from an adult man with Graves' ophthalmopathy. The rearrangement links TRBV20-1 to TRBJ1-1; a possible D gene is TRBD1 (6 bases). Sequencing was carried out using peripheral blood. In nucleotides, the CDR3 is TGCAGTGTTAGAACAGGGTTGAACACTGAAGCTTCCTTT. It is translated as CSVRTGLNTEASF.